Presented here are 32 T cell receptor beta chains from one specimen sequenced in a study of blood T cell repertoires in COVID-19 (dated by TCRdb to the early 2020s). To prepare the library, the immunoSEQ multiplex PCR assay was applied. What TCRdb holds here is the immuneACCESS table cut down to in-frame rearrangements. Part of the clones is not present; checked against another copy, under half of the missing clones reflect an unresolved V gene, and the others are unexplained. In this sample the table shows around 150,000 clones, roughly 86% of which occur a single time. Roughly a tenth of the sample comes from the top ten. Sequenced: peripheral blood. The receptors here all came from a man aged 50 or older with active or convalescent COVID-19.

The chain uses TRBV7-2 and TRBJ2-3, with D perhaps matching TRBD2 (7 bases). This CDR3 has 16 residues. V was shortened by 5 bases and J by 1 base, with 16 bases between the two germline ends. Germline V gene sequence: CDR1 SGHTA, CDR2 FQGNSA. CDR3 region: CASSLLGGLGTDTQYF. The CDR3 DNA follows: TGTGCCAGCAGCCTACTGGGGGGGCTCGGCACAGATACGCAGTATTTT.

This clone was observed a single time. The chain combines TRBV19 with TRBJ2-5; possible D gene TRBD1, 5 bases. The CDR3 extends over 13 amino acids. Deletions cut 5 bases from V and 1 base from J, with 8 bases between. Germline assignment: CDR1 LNHDA and CDR2 SQIVND (reference sequence). CDR3 loop: CASSVQGQETQYF. The DNA for the CDR3 is TGTGCCAGTAGTGTTCAGGGCCAAGAGACCCAGTACTTC.

V is TRBV11-2 and J is TRBJ2-5; 8 positions agree with TRBD1. Germline lookup yields CDR1 SGHAT and CDR2 FQNNGV. The V and J ends lost 4 bases and 5 bases, in that order; junction bases with no gene match: 9. The CDR3 is 15 residues long. This CDR3 is CASSYPDRGGETQYF. Written as DNA, the CDR3 is TGTGCCAGCAGCTATCCAGACAGGGGCGGGGAGACCCAGTACTTC.

The V and J genes are TRBV27 and TRBJ2-4; TRBD2 agrees at 9 bases. V trimming: 4 bases; J trimming: 2 bases; junction bases outside the gene matches: 6. The CDR3 is 16 amino acids. CDR1 and CDR2 from the germline V gene are MNHEY and SMNVEV (reference sequence). CDR3 loop: CASSSRLAEPKNIQYF. The CDR3 DNA reads as TGTGCCAGCAGTTCCCGACTAGCGGAGCCCAAAAACATTCAGTACTTC.

The V and J genes are TRBV6-6 and TRBJ1-2; a possible D gene is TRBD1 (6 bases). Germline V lookup: CDR1 MNHNY, CDR2 SVGAGI (reference sequence). V was clipped by 3 bases and J by 6 bases, with 14 bases between them. This CDR3 has 14 residues. The CDR3 DNA reads as TGTGCCAGCAGTTATCGGGGGGGGGCGAATGGCTACACCTTC. Its translation: CASSYRGGANGYTF.

The chain recombines TRBV10-3 with TRBJ1-2; D may be TRBD1 (6 bases). The V and J ends lost 7 bases and 5 bases respectively, with 14 bases between them. The germline V gene has CDR1 ENHRY and CDR2 SYGVKD. The CDR3 spans 13 residues. CDR3 protein: CAITPTGMYGYTF. CDR3 DNA: TGTGCCATCACCCCAACAGGGATGTATGGCTACACCTTC.

This chain connects TRBV3-1 (or the pseudogene TRBV3-2) to TRBJ1-2; 7 bases line up with TRBD1. Germline CDR1 LGHDT, CDR2 YNNKEL (reference sequence). The V and J ends lost 0 bases and 6 bases, in that order; junction bases with no gene match: 4. The CDR3 sequence is 14 residues long. DNA for the CDR3: TGTGCCAGCAGCCAAGATGACAGGGAGGATGGCTACACCTTC. This codes for CASSQDDREDGYTF.

The table lists this clone with a count of one. The gene calls are TRBV14 and TRBJ2-7, with 7 bases that match TRBD2. This CDR3 contains 15 residues. The junction had 12 bases not matched to a gene; V was cut back by 6 bases and J by 4 bases. The germline gives CDR1 SGHDN, CDR2 FVKESK. The CDR3 nucleotides are TGTGCCAGCAGTCGTGGGGCTAGCGGCAGTTACGAGCAGTACTTC. Protein sequence: CASSRGASGSYEQYF. Variable domain in full (rest from reference TRBV14 and TRBJ2-7): EAGVTQFPSHSVIEKGQTVTLRCDPISGHDNLYWYRRVMGKEIKFLLHFVKESKQDESGMPNNRFLAERTGGTYSTLKVQPAELEDSGVYFCASSRGASGSYEQYFGPGTRLTVT.

V is TRBV5-5 and J is TRBJ1-3, with D possibly matching TRBD1 (5 bases). Trimming cost V 4 bases and J 0 bases, with 14 bases left between them. The germline gives CDR1 SGHKS, CDR2 YYEKEE (reference sequence). CDR3 length: 16 residues. CDR3 sequence (DNA): TGTGCCAGCAGCCGGGGGGGACTCTTCTCTGGAAACACCATATATTTT. Its translation: CASSRGGLFSGNTIYF.

In DNA form, the CDR3 reads TGTGCCAGCAGCCGGGGGACAGGGGCAGGGAATGAGCAGTTCTTC. Translation gives CASSRGTGAGNEQFF. This chain connects TRBV3-1 (or the pseudogene TRBV3-2) to TRBJ2-1; 10 nucleotides agree with TRBD1. Germline V gene lookup returns CDR1 LGHDT and CDR2 YNNKEL (reference sequence). V lost 4 bases, J lost 7 bases, and 7 bases stayed unmatched. CDR3 length equals 15 residues.

This rearrangement joins TRBV2 to TRBJ2-5; D unclear. This CDR3 spans 13 amino acids. Deletions cut 5 bases from V and 5 bases from J, with 12 bases between. The germline V gene encodes CDR1 SNHLY and CDR2 FYNNEI. DNA for the CDR3: TGTGCCAGCAGTACGCCGGTCGTGGAGACCCAGTACTTC. Translation: CASSTPVVETQYF.

This rearrangement joins TRBV6-5 to TRBJ2-1, with a possible D match to TRBD2 (8 bases). Germline assignment: CDR1 MNHEY and CDR2 SVGAGI. The V end was cut by 9 bases, the J end by 12 bases, with 21 bases between. The CDR3 is 13 amino acids. The CDR3 DNA sequence: TGTGCCAGTGGGGACAGAAGCGGGAGTAGGCAGTTCTTC. Its protein product is CASGDRSGSRQFF.

With respect to this clone: Other DNA sequences in the same sample also yield this CDR3. The genes are TRBV5-1 and TRBJ2-7, with D possibly TRBD1 on 6 matching bases. V lost 4 bases and J 0 bases, leaving 11 bases between the germline ends. The germline gives CDR1 SGHRS, CDR2 YFSETQ. The CDR3 runs to 14 residues. The CDR3, as DNA: TGCGCCAGCAGCCTCCAGGGGTCCTCCTACGAGCAGTACTTC. Its protein is CASSLQGSSYEQYF. The variable domain in full, with the rest retrieved from reference TRBV5-1 and TRBJ2-7, is KAGVTQTPRYLIKTRGQQVTLSCSPISGHRSVSWYQQTPGQGLQFLFEYFSETQRNKGNFPGRFSGRQFSNSRSEMNVSTLELGDSALYLCASSLQGSSYEQYFGPGTRLTVT.

This clone appeared a few times. This chain uses TRBV7-2 with TRBJ2-3; maybe TRBD2 (6 bases). The CDR3 is 17 residues long. Germline values: CDR1 SGHTA, CDR2 FQGNSA. V was cut by 5 bases and J by 2 bases, with 20 bases left in between. The DNA of the CDR3 is TGTGCCAGCAGCCTCCGGGGATTAGCGGATCCCACAGATACGCAGTATTTT. Protein product: CASSLRGLADPTDTQYF.

This clone was counted once. The J gene is TRBJ1-1, the V gene TRBV7-9; no firm D call. This CDR3 has 13 amino acids. Germline-derived CDR1 and CDR2 are SEHNR and FQNEAQ (reference sequence). V was pared by 4 bases and J by 4 bases, with 10 bases between. The CDR3 here is CASSSSSGTEAFF. As DNA, the CDR3 is TGTGCCAGCAGCTCCTCGTCGGGCACTGAAGCTTTCTTT.

The gene calls are TRBV27 and TRBJ1-6; D uncertain. The germline V gene has CDR1 MNHEY and CDR2 SMNVEV (reference sequence). The CDR3 length is 17 residues. The V end lost 6 bases, the J end lost 2 bases, and 17 bases lay between the germline ends. In DNA form, the CDR3 reads TGTGCCAGCAGACCCCGACTGAGGATGGCCTATAATTCACCCCTCCACTTT. Translating gives CASRPRLRMAYNSPLHF.

The chain has TRBV19 and TRBJ1-2; 10 bases are shared with TRBD1. The J segment lost 7 bases and the V segment lost 4 bases, leaving 6 bases of the junction unmatched. The CDR3 sequence is 14 residues long. In germline, CDR1 is LNHDA, CDR2 SQIVND (reference sequence). The CDR3 nucleotides read TGTGCCAGTAGTACTCTTGACAGGGGGCTTGGCTACACCTTC. This codes for CASSTLDRGLGYTF.

The chain carries TRBV10-2 and TRBJ1-3, with D unresolved. The CDR3 length is 14 residues. V lost 5 bases and J lost 1, with 9 bases in between. The germline V gene encodes CDR1 WSHSY and CDR2 SAAADI. Here the CDR3 reads CASSRVTSGNTIYF. The CDR3, as DNA: TGCGCCAGCAGTCGGGTGACGTCTGGAAACACCATATATTTT.

The CDR3 DNA reads TGTGCCAGCAGTTACGACTTGGGAGGCGGATACAATGAGCAGTTCTTC. Residues: CASSYDLGGGYNEQFF. The chain couples TRBV6-5 to TRBJ2-1; tentatively, D is TRBD2 (6 bases). V lost 2 bases and J lost 4, with 15 bases in between. Per germline, CDR1 MNHEY and CDR2 SVGAGI. The CDR3 totals 16 residues.

This rearrangement joins TRBV7-9 to TRBJ1-1; the match to TRBD1 covers 7 bases. With 4 bases clipped from V and 3 bases from J, the junction kept 2 bases outside the gene matches. The CDR3 has 13 residues. The V gene's germline CDR1 is SEHNR and CDR2 FQNEAQ (reference sequence). CDR3 amino acids: CASSYRGDTEAFF. For the CDR3, the DNA is TGTGCCAGCAGCTACAGGGGAGACACTGAAGCTTTCTTT.

The CDR3 is CASSLDRVSYNEQFF. The CDR3 nucleotides read TGTGCCAGCAGCTTGGACAGGGTGTCCTACAATGAGCAGTTCTTC. The V and J genes are TRBV5-8 and TRBJ2-1, with D perhaps matching TRBD1 (6 bases). Germline-derived CDR1 and CDR2 are SGHTS and YDEGEE. This CDR3 contains 15 residues. With 0 bases removed from V and 1 base from J, the gap between germline ends came to 8 bases.

The CDR3 loop is CASRPVGQTNSPLHF. The CDR3 DNA reads as TGTGCCAGCAGACCTGTCGGACAGACTAATTCACCCCTCCACTTT. The J gene is TRBJ1-6, the V gene TRBV28, with D perhaps TRBD1 (6 bases). V was cut by 6 bases and J by 6 bases, with 15 bases left in between. Germline assignment: CDR1 MDHEN and CDR2 SYDVKM. CDR3 size: 15 residues.

The genes are TRBV7-2 and TRBJ1-3; no firm D call. Trimming cost V 4 bases and J 5 bases, with 9 bases left between them. Germline V gene lookup returns CDR1 SGHTA and CDR2 FQGNSA. This CDR3 has 13 amino acids. The CDR3 DNA sequence: TGTGCCAGCAGCTCCAGGCGAAGAAACACCATATATTTT. Translated, it gives CASSSRRRNTIYF.

The chain joins TRBV5-4 to TRBJ1-2, with 7 bases identical to TRBD1. V dropped 4 bases and J dropped 8; count of bases not matched to a gene: 11. Germline loops: CDR1 SGHNT, CDR2 YYREEE (reference sequence). This CDR3 has 14 amino acids. CDR3 loop: CASSTEGASRGYTF. CDR3 bases: TGTGCCAGCAGCACCGAGGGGGCCTCTCGAGGCTACACCTTC. The whole variable domain, remainder taken from reference TRBV5-4 and TRBJ1-2, is ETGVTQSPTHLIKTRGQQVTLRCSSQSGHNTVSWYQQALGQGPQFIFQYYREEENGRGNFPPRFSGLQFPNYSSELNVNALELDDSALYLCASSTEGASRGYTFGSGTRLTVV.

The rearrangement joins TRBV12-3 or TRBV12-4 to TRBJ2-3, with D hard to call. Trimming took off 3 bases at V and 4 bases at J, with 8 bases between the two ends. The CDR3 is 13 amino acids. The DNA for the CDR3 is TGTGCCAGCAGTTTGCCCCCGGCAGATACGCAGTATTTT. Protein sequence: CASSLPPADTQYF.

V and J are TRBV24-1 and TRBJ1-5; D gene unclear. Germline V gene data show CDR1 as KGHDR and CDR2 as SFDVKD. This CDR3 is built from 14 residues. V dropped 0 bases and J dropped 4 bases, with 6 bases sitting between them. CDR3 sequence: CATSDLTGNQPQHF. The CDR3 region has the DNA TGTGCCACCAGTGATTTGACGGGGAATCAGCCCCAGCATTTT.

V usage is TRBV4-2 and J usage is TRBJ2-7, with D maybe TRBD2 (5 bases). Trimming removed 0 bases from V and 0 bases from J, with 18 bases in between. Germline loops: CDR1 LGHNA, CDR2 YNFKEQ. The CDR3 runs 18 residues. CDR3 in DNA: TGTGCCAGCAGCCAAGATCTCGGGCTAGCCCTTAGCTCCTACGAGCAGTACTTC. This translates into CASSQDLGLALSSYEQYF.

CDR3 bases: TGTGCCAGCAGTTTTCTCTCGGGGGGCTGGGCACTCCTCTCCTACAATGAGCAGTTCTTC. Translated: CASSFLSGGWALLSYNEQFF. V gene TRBV28 combines with J gene TRBJ2-1; maybe TRBD2 (7 bases). Trimming cost V 3 bases and J 0 bases, with 24 bases left between them. CDR3 length: 20 residues. The germline CDR1 and CDR2 sequences are MDHEN and SYDVKM.

This clone is a singleton in its sample. The CDR3 DNA sequence: TGTGCCAGCAGTGATCCGGGGAGTTGGGCTGAAGCTTTCTTT. Translation: CASSDPGSWAEAFF. The V gene is TRBV6-1, the J gene TRBJ1-1, with unresolved D. The germline gives CDR1 MNHNS, CDR2 SASEGT. V was cut by 3 bases and J by 6 bases, with 14 bases left in between. The CDR3 sequence is 14 residues long.

The CDR3 nucleotides read TGCGCCAGCAGCAGCGGGTACTTC. Amino acid sequence: CASSSGYF. The chain combines TRBV5-1 with TRBJ2-7; possible D gene TRBD2, 5 bases. The CDR3 spans 8 residues. V gave up 4 bases and J gave up 12 bases, with 5 bases separating them. Per the germline V gene, CDR1 is SGHRS and CDR2 is YFSETQ.

The genes are TRBV18 and TRBJ2-1, with D perhaps matching TRBD1 (5 bases). This CDR3 has 16 amino acids. V dropped 5 bases and J dropped 0 bases, with 14 bases sitting between them. CDR1 and CDR2 (germline): KGHSH, LQKENI. The CDR3 is CASSVQDMSSYNEQFF. CDR3 bases: TGTGCCAGCTCAGTACAGGACATGAGCTCCTACAATGAGCAGTTCTTC. Variable domain in full (rest from reference TRBV18 and TRBJ2-1): NAGVMQNPRHLVRRRGQEARLRCSPMKGHSHVYWYRQLPEEGLKFMVYLQKENIIDESGMPKERFSAEFPKEGPSILRIQQVVRGDSAAYFCASSVQDMSSYNEQFFGPGTRLTVL.

The rearrangement links TRBV9 to TRBJ1-6, with 7 nucleotides matching TRBD1. From germline, CDR1 is SGDLS and CDR2 YYNGEE. This CDR3 is built from 15 residues. The V segment lost 3 bases and the J segment 8 bases; nucleotides outside the gene matches: 8. Here the CDR3 reads CASSGDRVFYSPLHF. In DNA form, the CDR3 reads TGTGCCAGCAGCGGCGACAGGGTCTTTTATTCACCCCTCCACTTT.